Listed below are T cell receptor beta chains from one sample, sequenced in a study of CD8+ T cells in alopecia areata. TCRdb keeps only in-frame clones here, not all; method: immunoSEQ multiplex PCR. There are about 110,000 clones in the sample; 84% occur only once, and over 20% lies in the top ten. The specimen was CD8+ T cells sorted from blood, collected at week 24, from a patient treated with tofacitinib. The receptors shown here come from a human donor with alopecia areata. The CDR3 runs from the conserved cysteine through the conserved F or W. The D gene is left open where the match is weak. Not all rows give a size; the values are once, few, many and, for expanded clones, a class.

D	V	J	size	CDR3	DNA
NA	TRBV4-3	TRBJ2-7	NA	CASSQGQSISYEQYF	TGCGCCAGCAGCCAAGGACAGAGTATCTCCTACGAGCAGTACTTC
NA	TRBV10-2	TRBJ1-1	NA	CASTELEGTEAFF	TGCGCCAGCACCGAGCTTGAGGGCACTGAAGCTTTCTTT
TRBD1	TRBV29-1	TRBJ2-7	NA	CSVESSGTGGPYEQYF	TGCAGCGTTGAGTCTTCCGGGACAGGGGGGCCCTACGAGCAGTACTTC
NA	TRBV7-8	TRBJ1-2	NA	CASSSGEFTGYTF	TGTGCCAGCAGCTCCGGTGAATTTACTGGCTACACCTTC
NA	TRBV7-9	TRBJ2-7	once	CASSSPRRLEQYF	TGTGCCAGCAGCTCGCCCCGCCGTCTGGAGCAGTACTTC
NA	TRBV9	TRBJ2-5	NA	CASSVDALPRPEETQYF	TGTGCCAGCAGCGTAGATGCCCTCCCTCGGCCGGAAGAGACCCAGTACTTC
NA	TRBV7-9	TRBJ1-4	NA	CASSPTGVTLREKLFF	TGTGCCAGCAGCCCAACGGGCGTTACCCTGCGTGAAAAACTGTTTTTT
NA	TRBV6-4	TRBJ1-6	NA	CASSTGTDNSPLHF	TGTGCCAGCAGTACCGGGACGGATAATTCACCCCTCCACTTT
TRBD2	TRBV7-6	TRBJ2-3	few	CASSSRLAGVEDTQYF	TGTGCCAGCAGCTCGCGACTAGCGGGGGTAGAAGATACGCAGTATTTT
NA	TRBV4-1	TRBJ1-1	NA	CASSQGTAEAFF	TGCGCCAGCAGCCAAGGAACAGCTGAAGCTTTCTTT
NA	TRBV7-9	TRBJ2-7	NA	CASSLGWTVFYEQYF	TGTGCCAGCAGCTTAGGTTGGACAGTCTTCTACGAGCAGTACTTC
NA	TRBV15	TRBJ2-7	NA	CATSRSGAPYEQYF	TGTGCCACCAGCAGGTCGGGGGCCCCCTACGAGCAGTACTTC
NA	TRBV25-1	TRBJ1-2	NA	CASSDDGNGYTF	TGTGCCAGCAGTGATGACGGCAATGGCTACACCTTC
NA	TRBV15	TRBJ2-2	NA	CATSRNRFTGELFF	TGTGCCACCAGCAGAAACAGGTTTACCGGGGAGCTGTTTTTT
NA	TRBV27	TRBJ2-1	NA	CASSFLHEQFF	TGTGCCAGCAGTTTTCTTCATGAGCAGTTCTTC